This is a list of T cell receptor beta chains from one sample in a study. MiXCR was run by TCRdb on the 5' RACE reads, yielding one entry per CDR3 protein. Among over 40,000 distinct CDR3 sequences, approximately 22% were seen once, and the ten largest hold 4%. The specimen sequenced was Tregs sorted from blood. The receptors here all came from a female donor with breast cancer. The conserved cysteine and the conserved F or W are not part of the CDR3 here. Where a row states a size, it is once, few, many or the class of an expanded clone; other rows omit it.

clone_size,j_call,v_call,cdr3_aa
-,TRBJ2-3,TRBV20-1,SATTSGGFLDTQY
-,TRBJ2-1,TRBV29-1,SVGGRAGLRGGDNEQF
many,TRBJ1-2,TRBV27,ASSQDGTYPRYT
-,TRBJ1-1,TRBV4-1,ASSRGGSEAF
few,TRBJ2-5,TRBV20-1,SARGGETQY
many,TRBJ2-7,TRBV27,ASSPGLVNEQY
many,TRBJ2-3,TRBV9,ASSLEGEWTDTQY
once,TRBJ2-3,TRBV7-8,ASSPRDTVTDTQY
many,TRBJ1-4,TRBV7-9,ASSLARSTNEKLF
many,TRBJ1-4,TRBV20-1,IVRATNEKLF
-,TRBJ2-5,TRBV20-1,SAPAFQATQETQY
many,TRBJ1-5,TRBV28,ASSLGGQGEKPQH
many,TRBJ1-4,TRBV29-1,SSVDNEKLF
-,TRBJ2-3,TRBV2,AIGLAGDFTDTQY
-,TRBJ2-3,TRBV2,ASSPGTGYPDTQY
-,TRBJ2-1,TRBV9,ASSAGLAYEQF
many,TRBJ2-7,TRBV29-1,SATDRVSYEQY
-,TRBJ2-2,TRBV9,AGSLTNRDRADGKSTGELF
-,TRBJ2-3,TRBV14,ASSQVSFTDTQY
-,TRBJ2-2,TRBV3-1,ASLGPGAGELF
many,TRBJ1-6,TRBV9,ASSVEGRNSPLH
few,TRBJ2-1,TRBV15,ATSRDPREFFHEQF
-,TRBJ1-1,TRBV5-1,ASSLSSGLNTEAV
many,TRBJ2-3,TRBV4-1,ASSQAPGTVTDTQY
-,TRBJ2-1,TRBV29-1,SVEGLLGNEQF
few,TRBJ1-6,TRBV5-1,ASSLSSGASPLH
-,TRBJ2-2,TRBV9,ASTSRTGRTGELF
-,TRBJ2-3,TRBV7-9,ASSLGDSSTDTQY
few,TRBJ2-1,TRBV3-1,ASSQDGGADEQF
many,TRBJ2-3,TRBV20-1,SAGTSGGLTQY
many,TRBJ2-5,TRBV5-1,ASSLAGTEKETQY
many,TRBJ1-3,TRBV6-5,ASSYSTGHSSGNTIY
-,TRBJ2-7,TRBV20-1,SARDGLRGRQGVSYEQY
many,TRBJ2-5,TRBV4-1,ASSQDQLAIETQY
few,TRBJ1-3,TRBV6-5,ASRNRGTGSGNTIY
-,TRBJ2-7,TRBV5-1,ASSLAEPSSYEQY
few,TRBJ2-3,TRBV7-9,ASSLKLSTDTQY
few,TRBJ2-1,TRBV5-6,ASSLATFHNEQF
many,TRBJ1-1,TRBV4-2,ASSQEEGNAEAF
many,TRBJ2-7,TRBV10-3,ASTPRTEEDYEQY
-,TRBJ2-3,TRBV7-2,ASSFIAGGLGTQY
-,TRBJ2-1,TRBV10-3,ASQAQDQTNEQF